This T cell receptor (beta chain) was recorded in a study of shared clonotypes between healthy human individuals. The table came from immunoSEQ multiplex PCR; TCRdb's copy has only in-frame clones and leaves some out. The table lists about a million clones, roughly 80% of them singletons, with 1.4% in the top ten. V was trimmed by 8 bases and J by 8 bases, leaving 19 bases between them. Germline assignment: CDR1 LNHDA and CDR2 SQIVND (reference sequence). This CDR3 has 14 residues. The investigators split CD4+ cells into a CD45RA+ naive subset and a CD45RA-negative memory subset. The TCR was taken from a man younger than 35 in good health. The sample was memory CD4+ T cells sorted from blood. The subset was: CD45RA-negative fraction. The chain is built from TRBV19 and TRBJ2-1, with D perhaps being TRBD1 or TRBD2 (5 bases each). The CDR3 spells CASSGRHLGDEQFF. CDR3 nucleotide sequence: TGTGCCAGTTCAGGCAGGCACCTGGGGGATGAGCAGTTCTTC.